These 25 T cell receptor beta chains came from one sample sequenced in a study of blood T cell repertoires in COVID-19. The protocol was immunoSEQ multiplex PCR, while the TCRdb copy is restricted to in-frame clones and leaves out a portion. In the table there are roughly 250,000 clones, around 82% of which are singletons. The sequenced sample consisted of peripheral blood. Receptors were obtained from a woman older than 75 with active or convalescent COVID-19.

The chain carries TRBV11-2 and TRBJ1-5, with a weak D call TRBD1 (5 bases). Germline CDR1 reads SGHAT; CDR2 reads FQNNGV. The CDR3 runs 13 residues. Trimming shortened V by 8 bases and J by 7 bases, and 15 bases separated the two germline ends. The DNA for the CDR3 is TGTGCCAGCGGGGATACAGGTGGGCAGCCCCAGCATTTT. This encodes CASGDTGGQPQHF.

The V and J genes are TRBV18 and TRBJ1-1; unclear D gene. Germline values: CDR1 KGHSH, CDR2 LQKENI. This CDR3 spans 17 amino acids. V was shortened by 0 bases and J by 1 base, with 15 bases between the two germline ends. The CDR3 DNA follows: TGTGCCAGCTCACCACCTTCCAGGCTGAGAGAGAACACTGAAGCTTTCTTT. It is translated as CASSPPSRLRENTEAFF.

This clone came up many times. The V gene is TRBV2, the J gene TRBJ2-7, with 7 bases aligning to TRBD2. The CDR3 is 13 residues long. CDR1 is SNHLY and CDR2 is FYNNEI in the germline V gene. J lost 2 bases, V lost 4 bases, and 2 bases had no gene match. CDR3 in DNA: TGTGCCAGCAGTGGGGAGGGCCCCTACGAGCAGTACTTC. Translating it yields CASSGEGPYEQYF.

This chain uses TRBV24-1 with TRBJ1-1; the D is unclear. The CDR3 extends over 14 amino acids. Trimming stripped 7 bases from V and 0 bases from J, with 11 bases between. CDR1 and CDR2 from the germline V gene are KGHDR and SFDVKD. The DNA for the CDR3 is TGTGCCACCAGCGGTACCGGGGTGAACACTGAAGCTTTCTTT. This translates into CATSGTGVNTEAFF.

This chain links TRBV3-1 (or the pseudogene TRBV3-2) with TRBJ1-6, with TRBD1 identical over 8 bases. Per the germline V gene, CDR1 is LGHDT and CDR2 is YNNKEL (reference sequence). Trimming removed 2 bases from V and 7 bases from J; junction bases left unmatched: 10. The CDR3 runs to 17 residues. The CDR3 sequence is CASSQTSGGLGNSPLHF. CDR3 nucleotide sequence: TGTGCCAGCAGCCAAACTTCAGGGGGCTTAGGGAATTCACCCCTCCACTTT.

The chain employs TRBV6-5 and TRBJ2-1; TRBD2 matches at 8 bases. V gave up 2 bases and J gave up 4 bases; unmatched junction bases: 1. Germline V gene lookup returns CDR1 MNHEY and CDR2 SVGAGI. This CDR3 is 14 amino acids long. CDR3 DNA sequence: TGTGCCAGCAGTTACAGCGGGGGATACAATGAGCAGTTCTTC. Protein product: CASSYSGGYNEQFF.

Only one count was recorded for this clone. The rearrangement joins TRBV7-9 to TRBJ1-4; 7 bases fit TRBD1. The germline V gene encodes CDR1 SEHNR and CDR2 FQNEAQ (reference sequence). CDR3 size: 16 residues. Unmatched junction bases numbered 10, after V lost 3 bases and J lost 6 bases. This CDR3 reads CASSLVGAGGHEKLFF. The CDR3 DNA is TGTGCCAGCAGCTTGGTCGGGGCAGGGGGTCATGAAAAACTGTTTTTT.

This chain joins TRBV30 and TRBJ1-4, with TRBD1 matching 8 bases. The CDR3 consists of 13 residues. Unmatched junction bases numbered 6, after V lost 5 bases and J lost 7 bases. CDR1 is GTSNPN, CDR2 SVGIG, per germline (reference sequence). The chain's CDR3 is CAWQTGGSEKLFF. The CDR3 bases are TGTGCCTGGCAAACAGGGGGGAGTGAAAAACTGTTTTTT.

V gene TRBV29-1 combines with J gene TRBJ1-2; tentatively, D is TRBD1 (5 bases). CDR1 SQVTM and CDR2 ANQGSEA come from the germline V gene. V dropped 5 bases and J dropped 4 bases, with 14 bases sitting between them. The CDR3 has 13 residues. For the CDR3, the DNA is TGCAGCGTTCGGGGGGGGAAGAGCTATGGCTACACCTTC. Translated, it gives CSVRGGKSYGYTF.

The chain combines TRBV29-1 with TRBJ2-6; TRBD2 is a possible D gene (5 bases). The CDR3 totals 14 residues. Germline CDR1 reads SQVTM; CDR2 reads ANQGSEA. V was clipped by 1 base and J by 8 bases, with 12 bases between them. For the CDR3, the DNA is TGCAGCGTTGAAGCCCCGGGGAACCCCAACGTCCTGACTTTC. Its translation is CSVEAPGNPNVLTF.

This clone was detected only once. Other DNA sequences in this sample translate to the same CDR3. The chain is built from TRBV3-1 (or the pseudogene TRBV3-2) and TRBJ2-7; D is uncertain. CDR3 length: 12 amino acids. The V end was cut by 2 bases, the J end by 5 bases, with 7 bases between. In germline, CDR1 is LGHDT, CDR2 YNNKEL (reference sequence). In nucleotides, the CDR3 is TGTGCCAGCAGCCAACTCAGTGACGAGCAGTACTTC. Protein: CASSQLSDEQYF.

V gene TRBV6-5 combines with J gene TRBJ2-7; tentative D call: TRBD2 (6 bases). This CDR3 has 14 residues. The germline V gene has CDR1 MNHEY and CDR2 SVGAGI. V lost 5 bases and J 4 bases, leaving 15 bases between the germline ends. Here the CDR3 reads CASSPRRAGYEQYF. The CDR3 coding sequence is TGTGCCAGCAGTCCTCGTAGGGCGGGGTACGAGCAGTACTTC.

CDR3 in DNA: TGTGCCAGTAGTATATCGGGGACAGGGGGCGTTCGTTACTCCTACGAGCAGTACTTC. Amino acid sequence: CASSISGTGGVRYSYEQYF. The chain combines TRBV19 with TRBJ2-7; 12 nucleotides line up with TRBD1. Germline V lookup: CDR1 LNHDA, CDR2 SQIVND (reference sequence). The junction had 11 bases not matched to a gene; V was cut back by 2 bases and J by 0 bases. This CDR3 contains 19 residues. The entire variable domain, with the rest obtained from reference TRBV19 and TRBJ2-7, is as follows: DGGITQSPKYLFRKEGQNVTLSCEQNLNHDAMYWYRQDPGQGLRLIYYSQIVNDFQKGDIAEGYSVSREKKESFPLTVTSAQKNPTAFYLCASSISGTGGVRYSYEQYFGPGTRLTVT.

This chain joins TRBV11-2 and TRBJ2-1; TRBD1 matches at 7 bases. The CDR3 is made up of 14 amino acids. The germline CDR1 and CDR2 sequences are SGHAT and FQNNGV. The junction had 7 bases not matched to a gene; V was cut back by 5 bases and J by 6 bases. The CDR3 loop is CASSPGDRTNEQFF. The CDR3 DNA is TGTGCCAGCAGCCCAGGGGACAGAACCAATGAGCAGTTCTTC.

The chain joins TRBV27 to TRBJ1-1; D might be TRBD1 (5 bases). Germline CDR1 MNHEY, CDR2 SMNVEV (reference sequence). The CDR3 length is 13 residues. V lost 5 bases and J lost 5, with 12 bases in between. CDR3 nucleotide sequence: TGTGCCAGCAGTCGAGAGGGGAGGACTGAAGCTTTCTTT. The encoded protein is CASSREGRTEAFF.

The chain links TRBV12-3 or TRBV12-4 to TRBJ2-7; TRBD1 matches 7 bases. V shed 6 bases, J shed 4 bases, and the junction held 3 bases outside the gene matches. CDR3 length equals 12 residues. Here the CDR3 reads CASSPGQYEQYF. CDR3 bases: TGTGCCAGCAGCCCGGGACAGTACGAGCAGTACTTC.

The chain is built from TRBV3-1 (or the pseudogene TRBV3-2) and TRBJ2-4; the match to TRBD2 covers 8 bases. The CDR3 covers 17 residues. V lost 0 bases, J lost 3 bases, and 7 bases stayed unmatched. Germline loops: CDR1 LGHDT, CDR2 YNNKEL (reference sequence). This chain's CDR3 is CASSQEISGGGKNIQYF. As DNA, the CDR3 is TGTGCCAGCAGCCAAGAAATCTCCGGGGGGGGCAAAAACATTCAGTACTTC.

The genes are TRBV11-1 and TRBJ1-1; D uncertain. CDR3 length equals 15 residues. V gave up 1 base and J gave up 3 bases, with 12 bases separating them. Germline CDR1 is SGHAT and CDR2 is FQDESV (reference sequence). In DNA, the CDR3 is TGTGCCAGCAGCTTAGTTTATTCTCAGGACACTGAAGCTTTCTTT. Amino acid sequence: CASSLVYSQDTEAFF.

This chain links TRBV19 with TRBJ2-3; perhaps TRBD2 as D (5 bases). Germline CDR1 is LNHDA and CDR2 is SQIVND (reference sequence). Trimming stripped 1 base from V and 3 bases from J, with 20 bases between. The CDR3 has 18 residues. The CDR3 nucleotides are TGTGCCAGTAGTATAGGTACCGGCCGGGGTTTAACAACAGATACGCAGTATTTT. Translation gives CASSIGTGRGLTTDTQYF.

V usage is TRBV24-1 and J usage is TRBJ2-3; TRBD1 matches 8 bases. V trimming: 4 bases; J trimming: 1 base; junction bases outside the gene matches: 9. Germline V gene lookup returns CDR1 KGHDR and CDR2 SFDVKD. CDR3 size: 17 residues. The CDR3 here is CATSEGAMTGGTDTQYF. The CDR3 coding sequence is TGTGCCACCAGTGAGGGAGCGATGACAGGGGGCACAGATACGCAGTATTTT.

The table lists this clone with a few counts. V gene TRBV29-1 combines with J gene TRBJ1-6, with D perhaps TRBD1 (5 bases). This CDR3 comprises 13 residues. Germline CDR1 is SQVTM and CDR2 is ANQGSEA. Deletions cut 7 bases from V and 8 bases from J, with 15 bases between. CDR3 loop: CSAKEGRDSPLHF. The CDR3, as DNA: TGCAGCGCCAAGGAGGGCAGGGATTCACCCCTCCACTTT.

This clone was seen a handful of times. J is TRBJ1-5 and V is TRBV28; perhaps TRBD1 as D (5 bases). The V end lost 10 bases, the J end lost 2 bases, and 18 bases lay between the germline ends. This CDR3 has 15 residues. Germline V gene lookup returns CDR1 MDHEN and CDR2 SYDVKM. CDR3 region: CATLVWGQGNQPQHF. As DNA, the CDR3 is TGTGCCACCTTAGTTTGGGGCCAGGGCAATCAGCCCCAGCATTTT.

The rearrangement links TRBV7-9 to TRBJ2-6; 7 bases fit TRBD1. This CDR3 contains 18 residues. After removal of 3 bases from V and 0 bases from J, the junction contained 8 bases not matched to a gene. Germline V gene lookup returns CDR1 SEHNR and CDR2 FQNEAQ (reference sequence). The CDR3 DNA reads TGTGCCAGCAGCTTGGCTACGGGACAGACCTCTGGGGCCAACGTCCTGACTTTC. Protein: CASSLATGQTSGANVLTF.

The J gene is TRBJ1-2, the V gene TRBV5-5; the match to TRBD1 covers 9 bases. Germline V gene lookup returns CDR1 SGHKS and CDR2 YYEKEE (reference sequence). This CDR3 region has 13 residues. Trimming cost V 5 bases and J 8 bases; bases outside gene matches: 7. The CDR3 bases are TGTGCCAGCAGAGGGACAGGGCGGGAAGGCTACACCTTC. Encoded protein: CASRGTGREGYTF.

J is TRBJ2-7 and V is TRBV6-6; tentative D call: TRBD2 (6 bases). Between the trimmed V and J ends, which lost 0 bases and 0 bases, there was a span of 12 bases. The CDR3 runs to 16 residues. Germline V CDR1 and CDR2: MNHNY, SVGAGI (reference sequence). CDR3 region: CASSYSMGGTSYEQYF. The DNA of the CDR3 is TGTGCCAGCAGTTACTCGATGGGCGGGACCTCCTACGAGCAGTACTTC.